One and the same sample provided the 32 T cell receptor beta chains below, sequenced in a study of T cell responses to AZD1222 COVID-19 vaccine. TCRdb keeps only in-frame clones here, not all; method: immunoSEQ multiplex PCR. The profile covers 150,000 to 200,000 clones, with less than 95% appearing a single time and about 0.64% taken by the ten largest. The sample was peripheral blood, taken on day 0 of AZD1222 vaccination. The receptors shown here come from an adult in good health.

The chain employs TRBV28 and TRBJ2-3; D gene uncertain. Germline V gene lookup returns CDR1 MDHEN and CDR2 SYDVKM. Trimming cost V 6 bases and J 9 bases, with 10 bases left between them. The CDR3 is 11 residues long. CDR3 sequence (DNA): TGTGCCAGCAGCCATCGGTGGACGCAGTATTTT. Encoded protein: CASSHRWTQYF.

The chain carries TRBV5-4 and TRBJ1-1; no definite D call. The CDR3 runs 15 residues. The V gene lost 1 base and the J gene lost 2 bases, with 12 bases spanning the gap. Germline assignment: CDR1 SGHNT and CDR2 YYREEE (reference sequence). CDR3 loop: CASSLLAARNTEAFF. The DNA for the CDR3 is TGTGCCAGCAGCTTGTTAGCGGCGAGAAACACTGAAGCTTTCTTT.

This clone was seen more than once but under ten times. The chain recombines TRBV28 with TRBJ2-7; no definite D call. This CDR3 contains 14 residues. Germline CDR1 reads MDHEN; CDR2 reads SYDVKM. Trimming removed 7 bases at V and 2 bases at J, with 15 bases between. The CDR3 coding sequence is TGTGCCAGCAACCTGAATGCTGGGGCCTACGAGCAGTACTTC. It encodes CASNLNAGAYEQYF.

This clone was counted between two and nine times. The CDR3 loop is CASSRQIGGYTF. The CDR3 nucleotides read TGTGCCAGCAGTCGACAGATCGGGGGCTACACCTTC. The chain uses TRBV28 and TRBJ1-2, with TRBD1 as a possible D gene (5 bases). This CDR3 comprises 12 residues. Trimming shortened V by 5 bases and J by 8 bases, and 12 bases separated the two germline ends. CDR1 is MDHEN, CDR2 SYDVKM, per germline.

The rearrangement links TRBV2 to TRBJ1-5, with a possible D match to TRBD1 (6 bases). CDR3 size: 14 residues. Deletions cut 4 bases from V and 5 bases from J, with 12 bases between. The V gene's germline CDR1 is SNHLY and CDR2 FYNNEI. CDR3: CASSAGTSDQPQHF. CDR3 DNA sequence: TGTGCCAGCAGTGCCGGGACAAGCGATCAGCCCCAGCATTTT.

This chain joins TRBV5-1 and TRBJ2-7; 8 bases are shared with TRBD1. The CDR3 is made up of 18 amino acids. The germline CDR1 and CDR2 sequences are SGHRS and YFSETQ. V was pared by 4 bases and J by 3 bases, with 18 bases of the junction left unmatched. The CDR3 sequence: CASSPRGAGGLPLYEQYF. The CDR3 coding sequence is TGCGCCAGCAGCCCGAGGGGGGCAGGGGGCCTCCCCCTCTACGAGCAGTACTTC.

V is TRBV19 and J is TRBJ1-1; D is ambiguous. Germline CDR1 LNHDA, CDR2 SQIVND (reference sequence). CDR3 size: 12 residues. The germline V and J ends were trimmed by 5 bases and 4 bases, with 8 bases remaining between them. The CDR3 DNA reads TGTGCCAGTAGTTCTCGGGGCACTGAAGCTTTCTTT. Translated: CASSSRGTEAFF.

The gene calls are TRBV11-2 and TRBJ2-3; 7 nucleotides line up with TRBD1. The germline CDR1 and CDR2 sequences are SGHAT and FQNNGV. The ends lost 6 bases at V and 6 bases at J; junction bases unmatched: 18. The CDR3 has 17 amino acids. CDR3 in amino acids: CASSQSPSGRGSDTQYF. In nucleotides, the CDR3 is TGTGCCAGCAGTCAGTCGCCCTCGGGCAGGGGGTCGGATACGCAGTATTTT.

This chain connects TRBV28 to TRBJ2-3, with a weak D call TRBD1 (6 bases). V lost 10 bases and J 11 bases, leaving 19 bases between the germline ends. Germline-derived CDR1 and CDR2 are MDHEN and SYDVKM. This CDR3 region has 12 residues. The CDR3 sequence is CATKDRQVGQYF. The CDR3 nucleotides read TGTGCCACGAAAGATCGACAGGTCGGGCAGTATTTT.

The chain combines TRBV28 with TRBJ1-2, with D perhaps matching TRBD1 (5 bases). Germline V gene lookup returns CDR1 MDHEN and CDR2 SYDVKM. V was trimmed by 6 bases and J by 7 bases, leaving 12 bases between them. The length of the CDR3 is 12 residues. The CDR3 DNA follows: TGTGCCAGCAGCTCCGGGGCGCGTGGCTACACCTTC. Amino acids: CASSSGARGYTF.

The chain joins TRBV10-3 to TRBJ1-3; tentatively, D is TRBD1 (6 bases). Trimming shortened V by 6 bases and J by 3 bases, and 24 bases separated the two germline ends. The V gene's germline CDR1 is ENHRY and CDR2 SYGVKD. The CDR3 has 18 residues. The CDR3 region is CAISHVTGNEGFGNTIYF. In DNA form, the CDR3 reads TGTGCCATCAGCCATGTTACAGGGAACGAAGGATTTGGAAACACCATATATTTT.

V usage is TRBV7-7 and J usage is TRBJ2-5; 7 nucleotides line up with TRBD1. Germline lookup yields CDR1 SSHAT and CDR2 FNYEAQ (reference sequence). There are 13 residues in the CDR3. J gave up 5 bases and V 5 bases, and 5 bases lay outside the gene matches. The CDR3 DNA follows: TGTGCCAGCAGCCAGGGGGTGAGGGAGACCCAGTACTTC. This translates into CASSQGVRETQYF.

This chain links TRBV3-1 (or the pseudogene TRBV3-2) with TRBJ2-3; D ambiguous. The CDR3 loop spans 14 amino acids. The germline V gene encodes CDR1 LGHDT and CDR2 YNNKEL (reference sequence). Trimming stripped 4 bases from V and 7 bases from J, with 15 bases between. The CDR3 nucleotides are TGTGCCAGCAGCCCCGGGCTGATGGGGAATACGCAGTATTTT. This codes for CASSPGLMGNTQYF.

This rearrangement joins TRBV3-1 (or the pseudogene TRBV3-2) to TRBJ2-2, with 12 nucleotides matching TRBD2. V lost 2 bases to trimming and J lost 0 bases; unmatched junction nucleotides: 4. There are 18 residues in the CDR3. Germline V gene data show CDR1 as LGHDT and CDR2 as YNNKEL (reference sequence). The CDR3 DNA reads as TGTGCCAGCAGCCAATCCGGGACTAGCGGGCCGAACACCGGGGAGCTGTTTTTT. This sequence encodes CASSQSGTSGPNTGELFF.

This sequence joins TRBV10-3 and TRBJ2-6; D remains unclear. Germline CDR1 reads ENHRY; CDR2 reads SYGVKD. This CDR3 is 16 amino acids long. Trimming cost V 3 bases and J 0 bases, with 9 bases left between them. The CDR3 region is CAISDPKVSGANVLTF. In DNA, the CDR3 is TGTGCCATCAGTGACCCAAAAGTCTCTGGGGCCAACGTCCTGACTTTC.

As to this clone: Mismatch with germline at one junction end may stem from a read error. The gene calls are TRBV5-8 and TRBJ2-7, with 7 bases identical to TRBD1. Looked up from germline, CDR1 is SGHTS and CDR2 is YDEGEE. The CDR3 extends over 15 amino acids. The CDR3 sequence: CASSPGEVTGRFWNF. The CDR3 coding sequence is TGTGCCAGCAGCCCCGGAGAGGTGACAGGGAGATTTTGGAACTTC.

The chain is built from TRBV30 and TRBJ2-2; D unclear. V was cut by 5 bases and J by 2 bases, with 9 bases left in between. Germline V gene lookup returns CDR1 GTSNPN and CDR2 SVGIG (reference sequence). The CDR3 consists of 13 residues. The CDR3 sequence: CAWAGDNTGELFF. The DNA of the CDR3 is TGTGCCTGGGCCGGAGATAACACCGGGGAGCTGTTTTTT. The full variable domain, its missing parts supplied by reference TRBV30 and TRBJ2-2, is SQTIHQWPATLVQPVGSPLSLECTVEGTSNPNLYWYRQAAGRGLQLLFYSVGIGQISSEVPQNLSASRPQDRQFILSSKKLLLSDSGFYLCAWAGDNTGELFFGEGSRLTVL.

The J gene is TRBJ1-5, the V gene TRBV6-1; D not resolved. This CDR3 contains 17 residues. With 2 bases removed from V and 2 bases from J, the gap between germline ends came to 16 bases. Germline V gives CDR1 MNHNS, CDR2 SASEGT. In DNA, the CDR3 is TGTGCCAGCAGTGAATTGAGGCCGGGGAACGGCAATCAGCCCCAGCATTTT. This translates into CASSELRPGNGNQPQHF.

The chain joins TRBV6-5 to TRBJ2-3; the D is unclear. The V gene's germline CDR1 is MNHEY and CDR2 SVGAGI. V shed 2 bases and J shed 0 bases, with 9 bases lying between them. This CDR3 spans 15 amino acids. This chain's CDR3 is CASSYLGLSTDTQYF. The CDR3 nucleotides read TGTGCCAGCAGTTACCTCGGCCTGAGCACAGATACGCAGTATTTT.

The chain uses TRBV9 and TRBJ1-5; D gene ambiguous. Germline assignment: CDR1 SGDLS and CDR2 YYNGEE. Trimming stripped 0 bases from V and 7 bases from J, with 8 bases between. This CDR3 is 13 amino acids long. The CDR3 DNA sequence: TGTGCCAGCAGCGTAGGGATGGAACAGCCCCAGCATTTT. Its translation is CASSVGMEQPQHF. Complete variable domain (other parts from reference TRBV9 and TRBJ1-5): DSGVTQTPKHLITATGQRVTLRCSPRSGDLSVYWYQQSLDQGLQFLIQYYNGEERAKGNILERFSAQQFPDLHSELNLSSLELGDSALYFCASSVGMEQPQHFGDGTRLSIL.

The J gene is TRBJ2-2, the V gene TRBV18, with D unclear. The CDR3 runs to 15 residues. Germline lookup yields CDR1 KGHSH and CDR2 LQKENI. V lost 6 bases and J 4 bases, leaving 15 bases between the germline ends. This CDR3 is CASSLVHPITGELFF. The DNA for the CDR3 is TGTGCCAGCTCTCTGGTGCATCCGATCACCGGGGAGCTGTTTTTT. Combining the CDR3 with reference TRBV18 and TRBJ2-2 gives the whole variable domain NAGVMQNPRHLVRRRGQEARLRCSPMKGHSHVYWYRQLPEEGLKFMVYLQKENIIDESGMPKERFSAEFPKEGPSILRIQQVVRGDSAAYFCASSLVHPITGELFFGEGSRLTVL.

The genes are TRBV6-5 and TRBJ1-1, with D perhaps matching TRBD1 (5 bases). Germline loops: CDR1 MNHEY, CDR2 SVGAGI. This CDR3 contains 13 residues. V gave up 6 bases and J gave up 0 bases, with 8 bases separating them. The CDR3 DNA sequence: TGTGCCAGCAGGACAGAAGTGAACACTGAAGCTTTCTTT. Its translation is CASRTEVNTEAFF.

The V and J genes are TRBV19 and TRBJ1-5, with 7 bases matching TRBD1. Germline CDR1 reads LNHDA; CDR2 reads SQIVND (reference sequence). J lost 2 bases, V lost 1 base, and 17 bases had no gene match. The CDR3 is 20 residues long. This chain's CDR3 is CASSIVIRRQGIYGNQPQHF. Written as DNA, the CDR3 is TGTGCCAGTAGTATAGTTATTCGGAGACAGGGTATCTATGGCAATCAGCCCCAGCATTTT.

This chain joins TRBV11-2 and TRBJ2-7; D is uncertain. Germline CDR1 is SGHAT and CDR2 is FQNNGV. V was cut by 0 bases and J by 1 base, with 10 bases left in between. The CDR3 has 15 amino acids. Here the CDR3 DNA reads TGTGCCAGCAGCTTAGAAAACAGTCCATCCTACGAGCAGTACTTC. Residues: CASSLENSPSYEQYF.

The chain joins TRBV3-1 (or the pseudogene TRBV3-2) to TRBJ2-7, with a weak D call TRBD2 (5 bases). This CDR3 contains 14 residues. CDR1 is LGHDT and CDR2 is YNNKEL in the germline V gene (reference sequence). The V gene lost 0 bases and the J gene lost 4 bases, with 10 bases spanning the gap. CDR3 protein: CASSQDSGLYEQYF. The CDR3 DNA follows: TGTGCCAGCAGCCAAGATTCCGGACTTTACGAGCAGTACTTC.

The V gene is TRBV7-9, the J gene TRBJ1-1, with TRBD1 as a possible D gene (5 bases). Germline CDR1 and CDR2: SEHNR and FQNEAQ (reference sequence). The V end lost 3 bases, the J end lost 5 bases, and 13 bases lay between the germline ends. CDR3 size: 14 residues. CDR3 coding DNA: TGTGCCAGCAGCTTTATGGGCTGGGGGACTGAAGCTTTCTTT. Amino acids: CASSFMGWGTEAFF.

The genes are TRBV24-1 and TRBJ1-2, with D maybe TRBD1 (5 bases). The ends were cut back, 7 bases at V and 2 bases at J, with 16 bases in the middle. The germline V gene encodes CDR1 KGHDR and CDR2 SFDVKD. This CDR3 spans 15 amino acids. This chain's CDR3 is CATRVWGDQNYGYTF. CDR3 bases: TGTGCCACCAGGGTTTGGGGGGATCAGAACTATGGCTACACCTTC.

The V call is TRBV6-1, the J call TRBJ1-3; TRBD1 is a possible D gene (6 bases). Germline V gene sequence: CDR1 MNHNS, CDR2 SASEGT. The ends were cut back, 2 bases at V and 3 bases at J, with 17 bases in the middle. This CDR3 spans 17 amino acids. DNA of the CDR3: TGTGCCAGCAGTGAATTGGTGGGGGGGGCAAGTGGAAACACCATATATTTT. Amino acid sequence: CASSELVGGASGNTIYF.

The CDR3, as DNA: TGTGCCAGCAGTTTATTTTCCCAGGGTGGAAACTATGGCTACACCTTC. Its translation is CASSLFSQGGNYGYTF. V usage is TRBV27 and J usage is TRBJ1-2; D may be TRBD1 (5 bases). The V end was cut by 1 base, the J end by 2 bases, with 14 bases between. The germline gives CDR1 MNHEY, CDR2 SMNVEV (reference sequence). The CDR3 runs 16 residues.

The chain uses TRBV19 and TRBJ2-2, with 11 bases that match TRBD2. Germline assignment: CDR1 LNHDA and CDR2 SQIVND (reference sequence). V shed 8 bases and J 0 bases; nucleotides not matched to a gene: 5. This CDR3 is 16 amino acids long. The DNA of the CDR3 is TGTGCCAGTGGGGGACTAGCGGCACCGAACACCGGGGAGCTGTTTTTT. Its translation is CASGGLAAPNTGELFF.

The J gene is TRBJ1-1, the V gene TRBV19; D unclear. This CDR3 comprises 14 residues. Trimming stripped 3 bases from V and 7 bases from J, with 15 bases between. Germline V gives CDR1 LNHDA, CDR2 SQIVND (reference sequence). CDR3 in amino acids: CASSMPHSSGEAFF. CDR3 nucleotides: TGTGCCAGTAGTATGCCCCACAGTTCTGGTGAAGCTTTCTTT.

J is TRBJ2-2 and V is TRBV6-5; weak D call: TRBD1 (6 bases). CDR1 MNHEY and CDR2 SVGAGI come from the germline V gene. CDR3 size: 13 residues. V lost 7 bases and J 7 bases, leaving 13 bases between the germline ends. The CDR3 loop is CASTPRQDGELFF. The CDR3 region has the DNA TGTGCCAGCACCCCTCGACAGGACGGGGAGCTGTTTTTT.